The next 3 T cell receptor beta chains were all read from a single sample in a study of cytomegalovirus exposure and HLA in healthy donors (dated by TCRdb to about 2017). The library was produced with the immunoSEQ multiplex PCR assay. The multiplex PCR relied on a mix of 60 forward primers for TCR Vbeta segments and 13 reverse primers for TCR Jbeta segments. In its TCRdb copy, this immuneACCESS table keeps in-frame sequences only and misses some clones. Where compared with another copy, unresolved V genes explain less than half of these, and the others have no known cause. This sample's listing comprises over 100,000 clones. Of the sample, 6.8% falls within the top ten clones. Source material: PBMCs. The origin of the receptors is a man in his forties in good health and CMV-seropositive.

The gene calls are TRBV7-2 and TRBJ1-6; maybe TRBD1 (6 bases). Per the germline V gene, CDR1 is SGHTA and CDR2 is FQGNSA. CDR3 length: 16 amino acids. The V end was cut by 5 bases, the J end by 9 bases, with 20 bases between. In DNA, the CDR3 is TGTGCCAGCAGCCCCAACTCCTCAGGGGTTGGTTCACCCCTCCACTTT. It codes for CASSPNSSGVGSPLHF.

The chain couples TRBV7-8 to TRBJ1-6, with TRBD1 matching 8 bases. The ends lost 1 base at V and 7 bases at J; junction bases unmatched: 0. This CDR3 is built from 14 residues. Germline lookup yields CDR1 SGHVS and CDR2 FQNEAQ. The chain's CDR3 is CASSLGDRNSPLHF. CDR3 bases: TGTGCCAGCAGCTTAGGGGACAGGAATTCACCCCTCCACTTT.

The J gene is TRBJ2-4, the V gene TRBV6-6; 8 bases agree with TRBD1. Trimming cost V 6 bases and J 1 base; bases outside gene matches: 5. The CDR3 is made up of 15 amino acids. Germline assignment: CDR1 MNHNY and CDR2 SVGAGI (reference sequence). The chain's CDR3 is CASSDRGRAKNIQYF. The CDR3 bases are TGTGCCAGCAGCGACAGGGGTCGGGCCAAAAACATTCAGTACTTC.